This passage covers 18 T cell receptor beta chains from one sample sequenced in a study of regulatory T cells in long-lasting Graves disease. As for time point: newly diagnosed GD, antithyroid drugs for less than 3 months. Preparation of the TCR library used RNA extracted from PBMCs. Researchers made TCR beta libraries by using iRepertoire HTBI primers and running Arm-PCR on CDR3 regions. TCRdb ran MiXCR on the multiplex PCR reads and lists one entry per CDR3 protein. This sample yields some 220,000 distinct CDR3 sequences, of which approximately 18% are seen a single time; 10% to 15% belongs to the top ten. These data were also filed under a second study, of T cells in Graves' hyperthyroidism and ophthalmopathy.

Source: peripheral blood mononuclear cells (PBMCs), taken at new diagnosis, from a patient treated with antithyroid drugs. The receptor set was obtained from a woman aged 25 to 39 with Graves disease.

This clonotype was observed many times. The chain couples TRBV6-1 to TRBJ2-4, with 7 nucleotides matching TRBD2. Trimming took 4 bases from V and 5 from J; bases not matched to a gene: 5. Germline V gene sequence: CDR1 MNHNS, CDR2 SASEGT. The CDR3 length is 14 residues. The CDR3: CASSARGSENIQYF. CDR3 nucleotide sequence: TGTGCCAGCAGTGCGCGGGGGAGCGAAAACATTCAGTACTTC.

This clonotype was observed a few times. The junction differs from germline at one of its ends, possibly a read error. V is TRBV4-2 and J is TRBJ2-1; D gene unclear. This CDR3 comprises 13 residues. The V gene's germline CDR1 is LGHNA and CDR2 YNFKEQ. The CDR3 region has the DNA TGTGCCAGCAGCCAAGATTTAGGGTGGGATAGGATCTTC. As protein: CASSQDLGWDRIF.

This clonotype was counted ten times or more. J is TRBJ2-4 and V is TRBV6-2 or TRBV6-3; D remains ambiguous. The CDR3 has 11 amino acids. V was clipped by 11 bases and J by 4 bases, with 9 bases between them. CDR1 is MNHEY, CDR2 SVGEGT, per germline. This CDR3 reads CAGRLKNIQYF. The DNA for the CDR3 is TGTGCCGGACGTTTGAAAAACATTCAGTACTTC.

The DNA of the CDR3 is TGTGCCAGCAGTTTCAGGGGGCTTAACACCGGGGAGCTGTTTTTT. This sequence encodes CASSFRGLNTGELFF. The chain carries TRBV12-3 or TRBV12-4 and TRBJ2-2; 8 bases agree with TRBD1. V trimming: 3 bases; J trimming: 2 bases; junction bases outside the gene matches: 2. This CDR3 is 15 amino acids long.

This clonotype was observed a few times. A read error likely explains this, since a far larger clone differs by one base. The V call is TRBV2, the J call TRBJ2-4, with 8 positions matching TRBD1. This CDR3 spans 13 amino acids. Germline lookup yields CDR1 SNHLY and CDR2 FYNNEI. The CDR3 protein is CASSWDRRNEQLF. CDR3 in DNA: TGTGCCAGCAGTTGGGACAGGCGTAATGAGCAGCTCTTC.

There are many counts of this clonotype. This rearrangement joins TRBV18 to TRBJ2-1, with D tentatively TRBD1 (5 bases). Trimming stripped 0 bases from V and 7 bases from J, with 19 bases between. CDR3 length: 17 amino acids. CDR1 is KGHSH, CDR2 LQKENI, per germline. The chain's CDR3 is CASSPPGRTDIGNEQFF. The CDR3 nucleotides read TGTGCCAGCTCACCACCCGGAAGGACGGACATAGGAAATGAGCAGTTCTTC.

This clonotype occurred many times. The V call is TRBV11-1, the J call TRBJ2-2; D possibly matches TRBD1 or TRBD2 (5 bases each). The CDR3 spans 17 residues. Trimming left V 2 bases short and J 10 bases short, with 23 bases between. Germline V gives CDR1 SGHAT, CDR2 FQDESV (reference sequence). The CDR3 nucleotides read TGTGCCAGCAGCTTACCGTCGGGACCGACGTGGGCCGAGGAGCTGTTTTTT. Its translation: CASSLPSGPTWAEELFF.

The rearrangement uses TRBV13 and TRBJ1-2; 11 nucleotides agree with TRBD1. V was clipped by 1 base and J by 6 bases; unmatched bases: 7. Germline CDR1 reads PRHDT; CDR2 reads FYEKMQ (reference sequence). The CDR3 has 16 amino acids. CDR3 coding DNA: TGTGCCAGCAGCTTAGATCCGGGACAGGGGGATCATGGCTACACCTTC. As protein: CASSLDPGQGDHGYTF.

The CDR3 loop reads CASSTNKPGTGGGWYGYTF. CDR3 DNA: TGTGCCAGCTCAACGAATAAGCCCGGGACAGGCGGGGGTTGGTATGGCTACACCTTC. The V gene is TRBV18, the J gene TRBJ1-2; 8 bases match TRBD1. CDR1 is KGHSH, CDR2 LQKENI, per germline. With V trimmed by 5 bases and J by 5 bases, 22 bases remained unmatched. The CDR3 has 19 amino acids.

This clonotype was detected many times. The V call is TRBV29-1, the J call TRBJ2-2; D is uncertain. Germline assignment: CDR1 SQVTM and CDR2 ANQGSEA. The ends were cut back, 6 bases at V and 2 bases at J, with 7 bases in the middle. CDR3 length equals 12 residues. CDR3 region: CSVGHNTGELFF. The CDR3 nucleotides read TGCAGCGTAGGGCATAACACCGGGGAGCTGTTTTTT.

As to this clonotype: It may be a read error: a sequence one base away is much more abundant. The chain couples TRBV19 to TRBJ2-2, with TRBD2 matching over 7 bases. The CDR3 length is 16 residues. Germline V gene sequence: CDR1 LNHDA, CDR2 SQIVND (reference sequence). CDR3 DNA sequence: TGTGTCAGTAGTATGTGGGGAGGGGTGAACACCGGGGAGCTGTTTTTT. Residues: CVSSMWGGVNTGELFF.

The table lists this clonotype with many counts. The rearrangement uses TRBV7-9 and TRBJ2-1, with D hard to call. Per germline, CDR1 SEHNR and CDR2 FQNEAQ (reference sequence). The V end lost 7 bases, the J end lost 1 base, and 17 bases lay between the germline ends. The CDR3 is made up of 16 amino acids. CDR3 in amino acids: CASTRLRQGSYNEQFF. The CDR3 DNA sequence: TGTGCCAGCACGCGACTCCGCCAAGGGTCCTACAATGAGCAGTTCTTC.

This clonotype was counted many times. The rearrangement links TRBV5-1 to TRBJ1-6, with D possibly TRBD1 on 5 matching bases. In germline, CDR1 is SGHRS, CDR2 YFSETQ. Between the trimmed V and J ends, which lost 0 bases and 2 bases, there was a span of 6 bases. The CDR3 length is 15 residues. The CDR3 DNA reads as TGCGCCAGCAGCTTGGGGGGCACCTATAATTCACCCCTCCACTTT. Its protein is CASSLGGTYNSPLHF.

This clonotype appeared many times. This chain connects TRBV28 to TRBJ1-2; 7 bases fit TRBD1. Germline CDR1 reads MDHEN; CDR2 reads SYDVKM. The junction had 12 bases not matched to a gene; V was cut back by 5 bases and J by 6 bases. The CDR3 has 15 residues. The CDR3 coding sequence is TGTGCCAGCAGTCCGATCCATGACAGGGAGGATGGCTACACCTTC. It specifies CASSPIHDREDGYTF.

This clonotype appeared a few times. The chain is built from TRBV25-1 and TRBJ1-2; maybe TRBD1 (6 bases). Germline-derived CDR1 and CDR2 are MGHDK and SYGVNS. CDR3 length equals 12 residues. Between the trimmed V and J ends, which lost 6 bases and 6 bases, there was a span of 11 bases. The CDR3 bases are TGTGCCAGCAGGAGGACAGACCATGGCTACACCTTC. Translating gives CASRRTDHGYTF.

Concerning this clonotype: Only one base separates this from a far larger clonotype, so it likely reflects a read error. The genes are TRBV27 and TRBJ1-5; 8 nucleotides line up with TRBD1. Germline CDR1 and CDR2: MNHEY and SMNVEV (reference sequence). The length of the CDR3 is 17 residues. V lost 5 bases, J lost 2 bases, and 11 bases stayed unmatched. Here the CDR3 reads CASSQSSGGAGNQPQHF. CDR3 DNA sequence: TGTGCCAGCAGTCAATCCTCAGGGGGCGCGGGCAATCAGCCCCAGCATTTT.

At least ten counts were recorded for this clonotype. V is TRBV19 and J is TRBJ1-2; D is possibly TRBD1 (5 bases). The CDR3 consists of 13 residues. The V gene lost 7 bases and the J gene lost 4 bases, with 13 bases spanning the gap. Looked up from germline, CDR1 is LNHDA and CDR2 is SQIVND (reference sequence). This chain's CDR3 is CASTRGGSYGYTF. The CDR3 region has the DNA TGTGCCAGTACCCGCGGGGGAAGCTATGGCTACACCTTC.

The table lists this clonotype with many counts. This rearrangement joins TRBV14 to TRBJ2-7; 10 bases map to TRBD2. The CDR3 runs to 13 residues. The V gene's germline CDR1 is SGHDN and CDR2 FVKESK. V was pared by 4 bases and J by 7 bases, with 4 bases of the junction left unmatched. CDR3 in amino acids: CASSPGLAREQYF. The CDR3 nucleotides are TGTGCCAGCAGCCCGGGACTAGCGCGAGAGCAGTACTTC.